This T cell receptor (beta chain) was captured in a study of T cells expressing NK-cell markers. Background on the study: Sorted CD3+CD56+NKG2C+, CD3+CD56+NKG2C- and CD3+CD56-NKG2C+ T-cell subsets were beta-chain profiled.

TCRdb reprocessed the 5' RACE reads and stores each CDR3 protein as one record, lacking DNA. The repertoire table contains 550,000 to 600,000 distinct CDR3 sequences. This CDR3 is built from 16 residues. CDR1 and CDR2 (germline): SGHRS, YFSETQ. The clonotype was recovered from a man younger than 35 in good health. Source material: blood T cells: a sorted CD56 or NKG2C T cell subset, CD4+ or CD8+ T cells, or bulk PBMC T cells (not recorded which). V usage is TRBV5-1 and J usage is TRBJ2-3; the D call of TRBD2 rests on TCRdb alone, since no DNA is present to check it. This CDR3 is CASSLAGTRFTDTQYF.